The present T cell receptor (beta chain) was sequenced within a study of T cell responses to AZD1222 COVID-19 vaccine. Study findings and constraints: It should be noted that donors were predominantly white British and more often female, and clonal diversity was possibly underestimated. Dominant CD4 TCR responses targeted spike regions 160-218 and 743-854.

In the case of this clone: The target antigen is unknown.

TCRdb keeps only in-frame clones here, not all; method: immunoSEQ multiplex PCR. The sample records about 130,000 clones, 70% to 90% being singletons. In germline, CDR1 is LNHNV, CDR2 YYDKDF (reference sequence). The CDR3 is 12 amino acids. V lost 9 bases and J lost 7, with 13 bases in between. The clonotype originates from an adult who received the AZD1222 COVID-19 vaccine. The J gene is TRBJ1-5, the V gene TRBV15; D remains ambiguous. The material sequenced was peripheral blood, taken 28 days after the second AZD1222 dose. CDR3: CATGRRGQPQHF. CDR3 nucleotides: TGTGCCACTGGGCGCCGCGGGCAGCCCCAGCATTTT.